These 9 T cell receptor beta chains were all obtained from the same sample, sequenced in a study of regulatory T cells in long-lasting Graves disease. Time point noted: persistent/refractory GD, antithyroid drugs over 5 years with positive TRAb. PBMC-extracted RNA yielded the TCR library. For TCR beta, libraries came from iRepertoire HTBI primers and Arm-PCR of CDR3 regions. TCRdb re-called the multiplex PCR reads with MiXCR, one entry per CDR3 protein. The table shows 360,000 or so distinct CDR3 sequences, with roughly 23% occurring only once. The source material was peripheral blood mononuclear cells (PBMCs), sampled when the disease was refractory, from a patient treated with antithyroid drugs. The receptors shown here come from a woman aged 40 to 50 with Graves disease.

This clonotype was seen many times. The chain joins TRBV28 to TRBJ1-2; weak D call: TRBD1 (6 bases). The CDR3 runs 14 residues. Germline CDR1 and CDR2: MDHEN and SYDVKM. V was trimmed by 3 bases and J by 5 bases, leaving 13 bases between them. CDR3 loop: CASSFWGLEYGYTF. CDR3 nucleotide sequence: TGTGCCAGCAGTTTTTGGGGGCTGGAATATGGCTACACCTTC.

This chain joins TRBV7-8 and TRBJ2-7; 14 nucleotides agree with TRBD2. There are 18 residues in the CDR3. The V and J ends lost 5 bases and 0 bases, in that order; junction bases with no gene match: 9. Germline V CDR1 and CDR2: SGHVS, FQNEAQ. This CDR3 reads CASSRPGLAGVSSYEQYF. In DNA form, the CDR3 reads TGTGCCAGCAGCCGACCGGGACTAGCGGGAGTCTCCTCCTACGAGCAGTACTTC.

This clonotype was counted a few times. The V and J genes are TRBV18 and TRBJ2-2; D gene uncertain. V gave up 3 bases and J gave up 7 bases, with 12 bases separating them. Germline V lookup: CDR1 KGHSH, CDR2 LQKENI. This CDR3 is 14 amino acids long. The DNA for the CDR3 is TGTGCCAGCTCACCTCCAGGACGTAACGGGGAGCTGTTTTTT. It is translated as CASSPPGRNGELFF.

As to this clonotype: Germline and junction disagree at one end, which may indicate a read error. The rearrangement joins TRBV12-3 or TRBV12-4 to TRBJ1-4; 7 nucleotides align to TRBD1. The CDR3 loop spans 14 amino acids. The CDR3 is CVSTRDSRDEKLFF. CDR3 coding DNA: TGTGTCAGCACCAGGGACAGTAGGGATGAAAAACTGTTTTTT.

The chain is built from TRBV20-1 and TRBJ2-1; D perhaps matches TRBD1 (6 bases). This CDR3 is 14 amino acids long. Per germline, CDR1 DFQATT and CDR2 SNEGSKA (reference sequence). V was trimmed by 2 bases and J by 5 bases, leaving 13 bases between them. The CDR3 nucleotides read TGCAGTGCTAGATACTGGGGGCGGGACAATGAGCAGTTCTTC. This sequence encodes CSARYWGRDNEQFF.

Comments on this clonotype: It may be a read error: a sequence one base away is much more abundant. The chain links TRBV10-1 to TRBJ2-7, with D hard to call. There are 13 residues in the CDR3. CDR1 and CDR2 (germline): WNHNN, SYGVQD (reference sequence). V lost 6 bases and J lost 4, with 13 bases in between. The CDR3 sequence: CASREGSGYEQYF. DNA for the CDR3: TGCGCCAGCAGAGAAGGATCTGGTTACGAGCAGTACTTC.

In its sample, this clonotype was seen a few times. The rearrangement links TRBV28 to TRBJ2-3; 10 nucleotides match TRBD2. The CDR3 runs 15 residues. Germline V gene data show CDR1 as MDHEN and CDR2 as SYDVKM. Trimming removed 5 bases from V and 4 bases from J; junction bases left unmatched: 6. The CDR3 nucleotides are TGTGCCAGCAGTCCCAGCGGGAGGGGTGCAGATACGCAGTATTTT. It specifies CASSPSGRGADTQYF.

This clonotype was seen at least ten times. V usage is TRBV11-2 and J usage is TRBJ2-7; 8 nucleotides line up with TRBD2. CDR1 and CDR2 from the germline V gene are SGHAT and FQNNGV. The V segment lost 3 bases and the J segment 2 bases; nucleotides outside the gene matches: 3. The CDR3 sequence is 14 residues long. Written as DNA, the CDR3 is TGTGCCAGCAGCTTCGGGGGGGGCACCTACGAGCAGTACTTC. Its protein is CASSFGGGTYEQYF.

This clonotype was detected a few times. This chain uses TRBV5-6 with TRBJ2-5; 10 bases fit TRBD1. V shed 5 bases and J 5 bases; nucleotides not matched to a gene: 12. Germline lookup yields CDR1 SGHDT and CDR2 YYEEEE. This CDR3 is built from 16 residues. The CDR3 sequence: CASSYDGTGAPETQYF. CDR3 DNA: TGTGCCAGCAGTTATGATGGGACAGGGGCGCCGGAGACCCAGTACTTC. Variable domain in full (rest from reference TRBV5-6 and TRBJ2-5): DAGVTQSPTHLIKTRGQQVTLRCSPKSGHDTVSWYQQALGQGPQFIFQYYEEEERQRGNFPDRFSGHQFPNYSSELNVNALLLGDSALYLCASSYDGTGAPETQYFGPGTRLLVL.